These 30 T cell receptor beta chains share one sample of origin, sequenced in a study of identical twins' blood T cells. TCRdb re-derived calls from the 5' RACE reads in MiXCR, one entry per CDR3 protein. Altogether 350,000 to 450,000 distinct CDR3 sequences are present, 28% being singletons, with the ten largest covering about 6%. Sequenced: PBMCs. These receptors all come from a woman aged 18 to 55 in good health.

The chain employs TRBV20-1 and TRBJ2-2; 7 nucleotides match TRBD2. Germline V lookup: CDR1 DFQATT, CDR2 SNEGSKA (reference sequence). V was clipped by 3 bases and J by 4 bases; unmatched bases: 8. The length of the CDR3 is 15 residues. CDR3 bases: TGCAGTGCTAGTTTGCGGGAGAAAGCCACCGGGGAGCTGTTTTTT. Its translation: CSASLREKATGELFF.

This clonotype showed up just a few times. This chain uses TRBV23-1 with TRBJ1-6, with no clear D. TRBV23-1 is an open reading frame, and its role is uncertain. Trimming pared 0 bases from V and 7 bases from J, leaving 4 bases between. This CDR3 spans 13 amino acids. CDR3 region: CASSQSGNSPLHF. The DNA for the CDR3 is TGCGCCAGCAGTCAATCGGGGAATTCACCCCTCCACTTT.

This clonotype appeared once. An end of the junction differs from the germline gene, which may be a read error. The rearrangement joins TRBV12-3 or TRBV12-4 to TRBJ1-5, with a tentative D call TRBD1 (5 bases). The CDR3 loop spans 13 amino acids. The CDR3 nucleotides read TGTGTCAGCATGGACACAAGCAATCAGCCCCAGCATTTT. It encodes CVSMDTSNQPQHF.

As regards this clonotype: A much bigger clone sits one base away, suggesting this may be a read error. This rearrangement joins TRBV20-1 to TRBJ1-2, with D maybe TRBD1 (6 bases). CDR1 DFQATT and CDR2 SNEGSKA come from the germline V gene (reference sequence). The CDR3 loop spans 11 amino acids. The CDR3 reads CSASPFGGYAF. In nucleotides, the CDR3 is TGCAGTGCTAGCCCCTTCGGGGGCTACGCCTTC.

This clonotype has ten or more counts. The chain employs TRBV5-6 and TRBJ1-5; D is unresolved. V lost 5 bases, J lost 0 bases, and 3 bases lay in between. From germline, CDR1 is SGHDT and CDR2 YYEEEE. The CDR3 spans 12 residues. The chain's CDR3 is CASSYSNQPQHF. Written as DNA, the CDR3 is TGTGCCAGCAGTTATAGCAATCAGCCCCAGCATTTT.

On this clonotype: This sequence may be a read error, since a much larger clone differs from it by one base. The J gene is TRBJ2-1, the V gene TRBV6-2 or TRBV6-3; possibly TRBD1 for D (5 bases). The germline V and J ends were trimmed by 6 bases and 7 bases, with 10 bases remaining between them. The CDR3 has 12 residues. Germline CDR1 and CDR2: MNHEY and SVGEGT. In DNA form, the CDR3 reads TGTGCCAGCAGCCTCAGGGTTAATGAGCAGTTCTTC. Residues: CASSLRVNEQFF.

This clonotype was detected ten times or more. V usage is TRBV11-3 and J usage is TRBJ1-1; D is ambiguous. The CDR3 is made up of 11 amino acids. With 8 bases removed from V and 10 bases from J, the gap between germline ends came to 14 bases. CDR1 is SGHNT and CDR2 is YENEEA in the germline V gene. The CDR3 loop reads CASERGRAAFF. As DNA, the CDR3 is TGTGCCAGCGAACGGGGTCGGGCAGCTTTCTTT.

This chain connects TRBV19 to TRBJ2-7, with 7 bases fitting TRBD1. CDR3 length: 16 residues. The J segment lost 2 bases and the V segment lost 5 bases, leaving 12 bases of the junction unmatched. Germline assignment: CDR1 LNHDA and CDR2 SQIVND (reference sequence). The CDR3 DNA reads as TGTGCCAGTAGTCCACTAAGGGGGACAGCAGCCTACGAGCAGTACTTC. It encodes CASSPLRGTAAYEQYF.

This clonotype was counted between two and nine times. The junction differs from germline at one of its ends, possibly a read error. V is TRBV20-1 and J is TRBJ2-7; the D is unclear. The CDR3 has 11 residues. Germline V lookup: CDR1 DFQATT, CDR2 SNEGSKA (reference sequence). The CDR3 spells CSARASVSHHF. As DNA, the CDR3 is TGCAGTGCTAGAGCGAGCGTCTCCCACCATTTC.

This clonotype occurred a few times. This chain links TRBV5-1 with TRBJ1-1; D not resolved. Per germline, CDR1 SGHRS and CDR2 YFSETQ. CDR3 length: 13 amino acids. V was pared by 3 bases and J by 4 bases, with 10 bases between. The CDR3 loop reads CASSSRRGTEAFF. CDR3 DNA sequence: TGCGCCAGCAGCTCCCGCAGAGGCACTGAAGCTTTCTTT.

This clonotype was seen a few times. The chain is built from TRBV20-1 and TRBJ1-1; the D is unclear. Germline V gene sequence: CDR1 DFQATT, CDR2 SNEGSKA (reference sequence). The V and J ends lost 1 base and 11 bases respectively, with 11 bases between them. There are 11 residues in the CDR3. Written as DNA, the CDR3 is TGCAGTGCTAGAGTTCAAGAGCTGGCTTTCTTT. This encodes CSARVQELAFF.

CDR3 in amino acids: CSPKRAGVFNEQFF. The DNA for the CDR3 is TGCAGCCCTAAAAGAGCGGGAGTTTTTAATGAGCAGTTCTTC. The J gene is TRBJ2-1, the V gene TRBV29-1; the match to TRBD2 covers 8 bases. Germline loops: CDR1 SQVTM, CDR2 ANQGSEA. Losses at the gene ends were 8 bases for V and 7 bases for J; bases not matched to a gene: 13. The CDR3 sequence is 14 residues long.

The chain joins TRBV4-2 to TRBJ1-5, with D possibly matching TRBD1 (5 bases). The CDR3 extends over 16 amino acids. The V end lost 0 bases, the J end lost 1 base, and 10 bases lay between the germline ends. Germline values: CDR1 LGHNA, CDR2 YNFKEQ. The CDR3 DNA is TGTGCCAGCAGCCAAGAAGGAGGGGTGAGCAATCAGCCCCAGCATTTT. Protein: CASSQEGGVSNQPQHF.

This clonotype has more than one count but fewer than ten. The chain links TRBV7-9 to TRBJ1-2; unclear D gene. Germline CDR1 is SEHNR and CDR2 is FQNEAQ (reference sequence). The length of the CDR3 is 16 residues. Trimming cost V 6 bases and J 2 bases, with 19 bases left between them. CDR3 sequence (DNA): TGTGCCAGCAGTCCCCTCGGGTACACTATAAACTATGGCTACACCTTC. Its protein product is CASSPLGYTINYGYTF.

This clonotype was seen more than once but under ten times. V is TRBV19 and J is TRBJ2-2; D tentatively reads TRBD1 or TRBD2 (5 bases each). Germline V gene lookup returns CDR1 LNHDA and CDR2 SQIVND (reference sequence). This CDR3 has 15 residues. With 7 bases removed from V and 2 bases from J, the gap between germline ends came to 14 bases. CDR3 nucleotide sequence: TGTGCCAGTACTCTCGGGGACCTTAACACCGGGGAGCTGTTTTTT. This codes for CASTLGDLNTGELFF.

The rearrangement links TRBV18 to TRBJ2-7, with D unclear. CDR3 length equals 17 residues. Trimming removed 3 bases from V and 0 bases from J, with 18 bases in between. From germline, CDR1 is KGHSH and CDR2 LQKENI. For the CDR3, the DNA is TGTGCCAGCTCACCCAACCCTGGAATATCGAGCTCCTACGAGCAGTACTTC. It codes for CASSPNPGISSSYEQYF.

The rearrangement joins TRBV18 to TRBJ2-5; no firm D call. Germline-derived CDR1 and CDR2 are KGHSH and LQKENI. V gave up 0 bases and J gave up 4 bases, with 6 bases separating them. There are 13 residues in the CDR3. CDR3 residues: CASSPPTGETQYF. In nucleotides, the CDR3 is TGTGCCAGCTCACCACCGACGGGAGAGACCCAGTACTTC.

This clonotype was seen a few times. The chain couples TRBV7-2 to TRBJ2-5; D remains ambiguous. Germline assignment: CDR1 SGHTA and CDR2 FQGNSA. The CDR3 sequence is 15 residues long. V lost 5 bases to trimming and J lost 2 bases, with 15 bases between them. As DNA, the CDR3 is TGTGCCAGCAGCCCTAGTTTCCAGTTACAAGAGACCCAGTACTTC. This gives the protein CASSPSFQLQETQYF.

This chain uses TRBV5-1 with TRBJ2-1; D call uncertain. The CDR3 runs 16 residues. Trimming stripped 0 bases from V and 0 bases from J, with 10 bases between. Germline CDR1 reads SGHRS; CDR2 reads YFSETQ. CDR3 sequence reads: CASSLVPASSYNEQFF. DNA of the CDR3: TGCGCCAGCAGCTTGGTACCAGCTAGCTCCTACAATGAGCAGTTCTTC. Combining the CDR3 with reference TRBV5-1 and TRBJ2-1 gives the whole variable domain KAGVTQTPRYLIKTRGQQVTLSCSPISGHRSVSWYQQTPGQGLQFLFEYFSETQRNKGNFPGRFSGRQFSNSRSEMNVSTLELGDSALYLCASSLVPASSYNEQFFGPGTRLTVL.

The chain uses TRBV5-8 and TRBJ1-1; TRBD1 might be the D (5 bases). The CDR3 loop spans 11 amino acids. Germline values: CDR1 SGHTS, CDR2 YDEGEE. The V end lost 6 bases, the J end lost 6 bases, and 9 bases lay between the germline ends. The chain's CDR3 is CASIPGAEAFF. CDR3 in DNA: TGTGCCAGCATCCCGGGGGCTGAAGCTTTCTTT.

In its sample, this clonotype was seen a few times. The rearrangement links TRBV10-2 to TRBJ2-3, with a possible D match to TRBD1 (5 bases). Germline V gene data show CDR1 as WSHSY and CDR2 as SAAADI. CDR3 size: 14 residues. V was cut by 2 bases and J by 1 base, with 7 bases left in between. CDR3: CASSEGARTDTQYF. The CDR3 DNA sequence: TGCGCCAGCAGTGAGGGGGCTCGCACAGATACGCAGTATTTT.

This clonotype has ten or more counts. V is TRBV5-1 and J is TRBJ1-1, with D perhaps matching TRBD1 (5 bases). The V end was cut by 5 bases, the J end by 3 bases, with 11 bases between. The germline V gene has CDR1 SGHRS and CDR2 YFSETQ. The CDR3 length is 13 residues. CDR3 sequence reads: CASRAGQHTEAFF. Written as DNA, the CDR3 is TGCGCCAGCAGGGCAGGGCAACACACTGAAGCTTTCTTT.

This clonotype was seen a handful of times. The V call is TRBV6-5, the J call TRBJ2-7; 8 positions agree with TRBD1. Trimming took 2 bases from V and 4 from J; bases not matched to a gene: 4. CDR1 and CDR2 (germline): MNHEY, SVGAGI. The CDR3 has 14 residues. Here the CDR3 DNA reads TGTGCCAGCAGTTACATGGACAGGGAATACGAGCAGTACTTC. As protein: CASSYMDREYEQYF.

This clonotype was counted only a few times. The chain is built from TRBV20-1 and TRBJ1-5; D is undetermined. The ends were cut back, 1 base at V and 5 bases at J, with 9 bases in the middle. Germline CDR1 DFQATT, CDR2 SNEGSKA (reference sequence). CDR3 length: 13 amino acids. The CDR3 DNA is TGCAGTGCTAGAGGGTCCACGGATCAGCCCCAGCATTTT. Its protein product is CSARGSTDQPQHF.

The J gene is TRBJ1-4, the V gene TRBV12-3 or TRBV12-4; D remains ambiguous. This CDR3 is built from 11 residues. V was pared by 7 bases and J by 7 bases, with 7 bases between. In DNA form, the CDR3 reads TGTGCCAGCATGTGGACTGAAAAACTGTTTTTT. The encoded protein is CASMWTEKLFF.

The rearrangement joins TRBV2 to TRBJ2-1; D call uncertain. Germline CDR1 and CDR2: SNHLY and FYNNEI. Trimming removed 2 bases at V and 2 bases at J, with 16 bases between. This CDR3 comprises 17 residues. CDR3 amino acids: CASSELPPLSPYNEQFF. Written as DNA, the CDR3 is TGTGCCAGCAGTGAACTTCCACCCTTATCTCCCTACAATGAGCAGTTCTTC.

Comments on this clonotype: A read error may account for a junction end that differs from germline. V and J are TRBV20-1 and TRBJ1-1, with D perhaps matching TRBD1 (6 bases). The CDR3 has 15 amino acids. Germline V gene lookup returns CDR1 DFQATT and CDR2 SNEGSKA (reference sequence). The CDR3 bases are TGCAGTGCTAGAGTACCCCCAAGTTGGGACACGGAAGCTTTCTTT. This translates into CSARVPPSWDTEAFF.

The genes are TRBV28 and TRBJ1-2; D ambiguous. The CDR3 extends over 11 amino acids. Trimming left V 5 bases short and J 11 bases short, with 12 bases between. Germline V lookup: CDR1 MDHEN, CDR2 SYDVKM. CDR3 coding DNA: TGTGCCAGCAGTCCCTCGACCGGTTACACCTTC. Protein sequence: CASSPSTGYTF.

This clonotype was counted a few times. The chain recombines TRBV6-6 with TRBJ1-1, with 8 bases fitting TRBD1. Looked up from germline, CDR1 is MNHNY and CDR2 is SVGAGI (reference sequence). J gave up 8 bases and V 5 bases, and 10 bases lay outside the gene matches. CDR3 length: 14 amino acids. CDR3 region: CASSTTGGGGEAFF. The CDR3 DNA follows: TGTGCCAGCAGTACCACAGGGGGAGGCGGCGAAGCTTTCTTT.

The rearrangement uses TRBV5-1 and TRBJ2-7; the D is unclear. Germline CDR1 SGHRS, CDR2 YFSETQ. The CDR3 contains 11 residues. V dropped 1 base and J dropped 7 bases, with 6 bases sitting between them. This CDR3 reads CASSLSEEQYF. CDR3 nucleotides: TGCGCCAGCAGCTTGTCGGAAGAGCAGTACTTC. The whole variable domain, remainder taken from reference TRBV5-1 and TRBJ2-7, is KAGVTQTPRYLIKTRGQQVTLSCSPISGHRSVSWYQQTPGQGLQFLFEYFSETQRNKGNFPGRFSGRQFSNSRSEMNVSTLELGDSALYLCASSLSEEQYFGPGTRLTVT.